Here is one T cell receptor (beta chain) with its context. This clonotype was seen many times. Its antigen has not been determined. Base quality data are lacking; no much larger clone is found one base away. The sample originates from a study of early T cells in non-severe SARS-CoV-2 infection (dated by TCRdb to the early 2020s). With regard to the full study: Bulk RNA from unsorted whole blood was used for TCR sequencing, so alpha and beta chains could not be paired. What the research found in general, with its limitations: VDJdb matching was skewed toward anti-spike CD8 responses, so virus-specific expansions were likely underestimated and private and CD4 specificities were missed.

Library prep was done by 5' RACE. Instrument used: NextSeq 500. The TCR library protocol attached unique molecular identifiers to individual cDNA molecules to correct for sequencing error and PCR bias. TCR alpha and beta chains were both sequenced, and the abundances of alpha and beta sequences in each sample were closely correlated with each other. The published analysis was carried out like this. Decombinator V4 was used to perform V gene, J gene and CDR3 annotation of TCR sequences. TCRs were defined as expanded if a significant change between any two time points was detected under a Poisson model with p below 0.0001. TCR abundances were normalised to the total number of TCRs sequenced per sample and were expressed as counts per million. TRAV1-2 paired with TRAJ12, TRAJ20 or TRAJ33 defined MAIT TCRs, while TRAV10 paired with TRAJ18 defined iNKT TCRs. A search of VDJdb, accessed on 1 November 2021, was run for TCRs annotated to CMV, EBV and SARS-CoV-2, with TCRs annotated for multiple antigens excluded. TCRdb trimmed the raw reads at Q25, called clones with MiXCR and kept productive beta chains. Identical CDR3 protein sequences are pooled into one entry, listed with their most common genes and DNA. The authors' filters were not applied to this entry. The sample table holds 54,000 or so distinct CDR3 sequences, of which 4.5% to 7% were seen once. The ten largest clones take up roughly 6.4% of the sample.

Per the germline V gene (reference sequence), MNHEY is the CDR1 and SMNVEV is the CDR2. Cut back by 3 bases and 7 bases, the V and J ends lie 12 bases apart. The CDR3 runs 13 residues from the cysteine to the phenylalanine. CDR3 DNA only is kept here, 39 bases in frame from base 1. Set within a cohort of healthcare workers in London, UK, this nested case-control study involved weekly PCR testing of nasopharyngeal swabs along with blood sampling. Healthcare workers were recruited between 23 and 31 March 2020, during the week of the UK lockdown, and were followed weekly for up to roughly 16 weeks. Sequenced input: whole blood. The TCR comes from an adult who was a healthcare worker with PCR-confirmed SARS-CoV-2 infection or an uninfected control (not recorded which). The chain links TRBV27 with TRBJ1-2; D gene: possibly TRBD1, on 6 matching bases. The CDR3 has the sequence CASSFRGALGYTF. In nucleotides, the sequence is TGTGCCAGCAGTTTTAGGGGGGCGCTTGGCTACACCTTC.